This T cell receptor beta chain was found in a study of shared clonotypes between healthy human individuals. Study in general: The cohort comprised two women and a few men. Their ages spanned 18 to 49 years. Notes on the study in general: The authors sampled blood alone, and tissue repertoires likely differ.

As for this clone: Its matching antigen is unknown.

The authors split each subset's genomic DNA evenly across several immunoSEQ plates. In the original workflow: Without quality scores, immunoSEQ junctional reads could not be filtered like full-length reads. Generated by immunoSEQ multiplex PCR, the TCRdb table keeps only in-frame clones and is missing some. V and J calls and clone size are those listed in that table; D and trimming were worked out from the DNA. The sample lists about 520,000 clones, approximately 80% occurring once. The CDR3 has 15 amino acids. In germline, CDR1 is LNHNV, CDR2 YYDKDF (reference sequence). V shed 0 bases and J shed 2 bases, with 11 bases lying between them.

The V call is TRBV15, the J call TRBJ2-7, with D uncertain. The sample was PBMCs. This TCR was sampled from a woman between 40 and 50 years old in good health. Some clones in this sample may be carry-over from other donors' samples. The CDR3 nucleotides read TGTGCCACCAGCAGAGATCTGGGGTCCACCTACGAGCAGTACTTC. It codes for CATSRDLGSTYEQYF.